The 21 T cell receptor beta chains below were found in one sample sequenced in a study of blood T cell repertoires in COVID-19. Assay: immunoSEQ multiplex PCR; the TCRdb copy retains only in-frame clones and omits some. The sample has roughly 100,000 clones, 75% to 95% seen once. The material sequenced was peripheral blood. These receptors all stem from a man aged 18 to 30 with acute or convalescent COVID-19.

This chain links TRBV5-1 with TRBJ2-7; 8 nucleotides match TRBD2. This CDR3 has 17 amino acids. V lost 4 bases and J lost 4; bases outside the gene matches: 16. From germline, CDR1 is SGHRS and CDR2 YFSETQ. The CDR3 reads CASSRWAGGEGGYEQYF. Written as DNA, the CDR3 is TGCGCCAGCAGCCGGTGGGCGGGGGGAGAAGGCGGTTACGAGCAGTACTTC.

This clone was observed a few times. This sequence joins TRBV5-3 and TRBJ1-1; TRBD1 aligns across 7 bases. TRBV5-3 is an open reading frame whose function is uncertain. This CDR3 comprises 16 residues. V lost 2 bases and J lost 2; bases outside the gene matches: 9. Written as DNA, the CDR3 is TGTGCCAGAAGCTTACAGAGGACAGGAACAAACACTGAAGCTTTCTTT. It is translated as CARSLQRTGTNTEAFF.

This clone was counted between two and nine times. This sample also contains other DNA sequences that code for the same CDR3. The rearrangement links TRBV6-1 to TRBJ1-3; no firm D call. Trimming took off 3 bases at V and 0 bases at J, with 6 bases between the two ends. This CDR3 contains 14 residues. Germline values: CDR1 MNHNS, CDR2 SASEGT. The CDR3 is CASSDGSSGNTIYF. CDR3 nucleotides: TGTGCCAGCAGTGATGGCAGCTCTGGAAACACCATATATTTT.

The CDR3 is CSASKEGRDNEQFF. The DNA of the CDR3 is TGCAGTGCTAGTAAGGAGGGCCGGGACAATGAGCAGTTCTTC. This chain joins TRBV20-1 and TRBJ2-1, with D possibly TRBD2 on 6 matching bases. Trimming removed 3 bases from V and 5 bases from J, with 14 bases in between. Germline values: CDR1 DFQATT, CDR2 SNEGSKA (reference sequence). The CDR3 spans 14 residues.

The CDR3 loop reads CASSSDRDSPLHF. CDR3 bases: TGTGCCAGCTCATCAGACAGGGATTCACCCCTCCACTTT. The rearrangement joins TRBV18 to TRBJ1-6; 7 bases fit TRBD1. Germline CDR1 is KGHSH and CDR2 is LQKENI. The CDR3 runs to 13 residues. V lost 5 bases and J lost 8; bases outside the gene matches: 3.

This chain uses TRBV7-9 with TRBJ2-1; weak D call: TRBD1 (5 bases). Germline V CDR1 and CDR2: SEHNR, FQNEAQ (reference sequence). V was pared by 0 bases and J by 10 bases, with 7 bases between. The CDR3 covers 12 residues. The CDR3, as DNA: TGTGCCAGCAGCTTAGCAGCAGGGGAGCAGTTCTTC. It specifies CASSLAAGEQFF.

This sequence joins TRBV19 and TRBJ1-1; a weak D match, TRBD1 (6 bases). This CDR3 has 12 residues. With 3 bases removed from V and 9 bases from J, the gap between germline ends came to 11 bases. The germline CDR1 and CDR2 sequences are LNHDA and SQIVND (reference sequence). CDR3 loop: CASSMQGTQAFF. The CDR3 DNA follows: TGTGCCAGTAGTATGCAGGGGACCCAAGCTTTCTTT.

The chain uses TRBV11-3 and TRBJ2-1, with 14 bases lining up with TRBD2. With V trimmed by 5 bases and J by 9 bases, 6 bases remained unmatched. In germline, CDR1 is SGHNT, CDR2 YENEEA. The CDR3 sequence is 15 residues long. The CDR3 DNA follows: TGTGCCAGCAGCCAGGGACTAGCGGGAGTTAGTGAGCAGTTCTTC. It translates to CASSQGLAGVSEQFF.

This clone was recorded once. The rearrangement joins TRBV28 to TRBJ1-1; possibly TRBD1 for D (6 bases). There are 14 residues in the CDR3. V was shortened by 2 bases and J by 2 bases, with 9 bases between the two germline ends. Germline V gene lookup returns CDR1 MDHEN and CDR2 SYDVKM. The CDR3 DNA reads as TGTGCCAGCAGTTTACCAGGGACAAACACTGAAGCTTTCTTT. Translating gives CASSLPGTNTEAFF.

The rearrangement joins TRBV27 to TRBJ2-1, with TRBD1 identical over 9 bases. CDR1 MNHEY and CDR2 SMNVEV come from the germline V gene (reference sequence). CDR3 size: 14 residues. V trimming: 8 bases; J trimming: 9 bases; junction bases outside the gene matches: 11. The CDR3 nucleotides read TGTGCCAGCGGGGTGGGACAGGGAATAGGTGAGCAGTTCTTC. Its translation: CASGVGQGIGEQFF.

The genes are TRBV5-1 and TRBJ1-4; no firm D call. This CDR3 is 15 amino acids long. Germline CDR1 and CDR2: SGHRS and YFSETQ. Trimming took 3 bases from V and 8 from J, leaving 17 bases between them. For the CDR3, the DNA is TGCGCCAGCAGCTCCCCCCCCGCTAATAGCGAAAAACTGTTTTTT. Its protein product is CASSSPPANSEKLFF.

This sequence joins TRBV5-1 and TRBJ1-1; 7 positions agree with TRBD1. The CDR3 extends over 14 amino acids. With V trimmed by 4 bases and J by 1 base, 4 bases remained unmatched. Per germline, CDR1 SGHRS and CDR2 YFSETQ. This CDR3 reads CASSQGGRNTEAFF. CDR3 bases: TGCGCCAGCAGCCAGGGGGGACGGAACACTGAAGCTTTCTTT.

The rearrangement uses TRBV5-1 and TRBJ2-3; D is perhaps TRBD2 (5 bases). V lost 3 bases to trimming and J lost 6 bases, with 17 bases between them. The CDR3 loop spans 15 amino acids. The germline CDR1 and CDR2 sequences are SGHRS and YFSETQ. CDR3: CASSSNTGFEDTQYF. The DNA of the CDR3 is TGCGCCAGCAGCTCGAACACGGGGTTCGAGGATACGCAGTATTTT.

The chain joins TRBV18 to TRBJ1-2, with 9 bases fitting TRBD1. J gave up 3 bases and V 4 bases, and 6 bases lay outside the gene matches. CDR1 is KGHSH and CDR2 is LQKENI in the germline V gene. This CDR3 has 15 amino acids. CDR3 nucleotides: TGTGCCAGCTCACAAACAGGGGGCTCAGACTATGGCTACACCTTC. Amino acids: CASSQTGGSDYGYTF. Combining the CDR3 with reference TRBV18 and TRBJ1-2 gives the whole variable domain NAGVMQNPRHLVRRRGQEARLRCSPMKGHSHVYWYRQLPEEGLKFMVYLQKENIIDESGMPKERFSAEFPKEGPSILRIQQVVRGDSAAYFCASSQTGGSDYGYTFGSGTRLTVV.

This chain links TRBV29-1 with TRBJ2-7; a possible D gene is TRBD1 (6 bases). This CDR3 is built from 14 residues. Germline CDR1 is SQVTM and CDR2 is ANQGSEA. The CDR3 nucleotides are TGCACCAGTCCATGGGGGCGTGCCCCCTACGAGCAGTACTTC. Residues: CTSPWGRAPYEQYF.

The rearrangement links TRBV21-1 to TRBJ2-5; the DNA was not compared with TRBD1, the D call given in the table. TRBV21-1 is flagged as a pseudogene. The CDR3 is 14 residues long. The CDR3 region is CASSKVWQMETQYF. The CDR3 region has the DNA TGTGCCAGCAGCAAAGTATGGCAGATGGAGACCCAGTACTTC.

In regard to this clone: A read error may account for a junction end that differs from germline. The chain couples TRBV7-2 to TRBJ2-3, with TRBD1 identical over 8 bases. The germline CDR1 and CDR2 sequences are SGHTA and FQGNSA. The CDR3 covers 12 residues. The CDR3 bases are TGTGCCAGCAGCTTAGGGGCAGGGGGCGGGGATTTT. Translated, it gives CASSLGAGGGDF.

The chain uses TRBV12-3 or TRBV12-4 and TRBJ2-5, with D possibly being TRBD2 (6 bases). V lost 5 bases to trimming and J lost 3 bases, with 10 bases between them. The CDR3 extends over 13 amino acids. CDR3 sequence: CASSPGLKETQYF. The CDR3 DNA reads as TGTGCCAGCAGTCCTGGACTAAAAGAGACCCAGTACTTC.

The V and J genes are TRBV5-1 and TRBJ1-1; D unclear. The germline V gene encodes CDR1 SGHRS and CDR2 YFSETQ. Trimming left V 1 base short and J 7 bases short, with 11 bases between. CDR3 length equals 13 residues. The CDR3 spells CASSLMTEFEAFF. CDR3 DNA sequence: TGCGCCAGCAGCTTGATGACTGAATTTGAAGCTTTCTTT.

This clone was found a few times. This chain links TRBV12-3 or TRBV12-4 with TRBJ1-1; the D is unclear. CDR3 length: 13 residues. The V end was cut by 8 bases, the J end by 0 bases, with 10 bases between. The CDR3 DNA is TGTGCCAGCGCCGCGGATGTGAACACTGAAGCTTTCTTT. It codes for CASAADVNTEAFF.

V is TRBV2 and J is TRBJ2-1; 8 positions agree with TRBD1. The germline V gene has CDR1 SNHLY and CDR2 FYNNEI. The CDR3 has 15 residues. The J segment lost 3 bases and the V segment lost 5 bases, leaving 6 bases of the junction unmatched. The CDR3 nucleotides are TGTGCCAGCAGTTCCGACAGGGGATTCTACAATGAGCAGTTCTTC. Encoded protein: CASSSDRGFYNEQFF.